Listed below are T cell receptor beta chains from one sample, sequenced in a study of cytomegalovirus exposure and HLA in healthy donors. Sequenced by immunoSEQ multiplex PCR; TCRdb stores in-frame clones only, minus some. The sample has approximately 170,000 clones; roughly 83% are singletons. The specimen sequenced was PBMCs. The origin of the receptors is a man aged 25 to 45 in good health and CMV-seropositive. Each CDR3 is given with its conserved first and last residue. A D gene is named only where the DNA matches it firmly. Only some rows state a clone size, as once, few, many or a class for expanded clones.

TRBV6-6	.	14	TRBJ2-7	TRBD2	TGTGCCAGCAGTAACCTAGCGGGGCCCTACGAGCAGTACTTC	CASSNLAGPYEQYF
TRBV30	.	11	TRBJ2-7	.	TGTGCCTGGAGCTCAGGGTACGAGCAGTACTTC	CAWSSGYEQYF
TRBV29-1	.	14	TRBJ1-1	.	TGCAGCGTTGAAGCCCAGGGTTTCCGCACTGAAGCTTTCTTT	CSVEAQGFRTEAFF
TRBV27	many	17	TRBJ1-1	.	TGTGCCAGCAGTTTACGAACGACAGGCCTAATGAACACTGAAGCTTTCTTT	CASSLRTTGLMNTEAFF
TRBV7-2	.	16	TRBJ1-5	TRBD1	TGTGCCAGCAGCTCCAATTTTCCCAGGGGGAGTCAGCCCCAGCATTTT	CASSSNFPRGSQPQHF
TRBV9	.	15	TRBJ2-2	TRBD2	TGTGCCAGCAGCTCCGGACTAGCCGGGACCGGGGAGCTGTTTTTT	CASSSGLAGTGELFF
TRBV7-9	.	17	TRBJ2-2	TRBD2	TGTGCCAGCAGCTCAGTAGCGGGAGCCCCGAACACCGGGGAGCTGTTTTTT	CASSSVAGAPNTGELFF
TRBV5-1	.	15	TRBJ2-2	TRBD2	TGCGCCAGCACCCCCGGACTAGCGATCACCGGGGAGCTGTTTTTT	CASTPGLAITGELFF
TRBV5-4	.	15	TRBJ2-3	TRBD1	TGTGCCAGCAGCGCCGGACAGGCTAGCACAGATACGCAGTATTTT	CASSAGQASTDTQYF
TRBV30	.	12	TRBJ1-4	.	TGTGCCTGGAGTCCCGGCGGCGGAAAACTGTTTTTT	CAWSPGGGKLFF
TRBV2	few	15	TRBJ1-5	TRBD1	TGTGCCAGCAGTCCCACCAGGGGGGCAGGACAGCCCCAGCATTTT	CASSPTRGAGQPQHF
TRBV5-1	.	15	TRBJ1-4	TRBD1	TGCGCCAGCAGCCAGACCGGGACAGGGAATGAAAAACTGTTTTTT	CASSQTGTGNEKLFF
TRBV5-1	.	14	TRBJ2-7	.	TGCGCCAGCAGCTTGGCTCAGGGTACCTACGAGCAGTACTTC	CASSLAQGTYEQYF
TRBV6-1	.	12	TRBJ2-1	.	TGTGCCAGCAGCCTCAGGGGGGATGAGCAGTTCTTC	CASSLRGDEQFF
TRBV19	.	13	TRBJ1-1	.	TGTGCCGCGTACAGGGAAGATGGGACTGAAGCTTTCTTT	CAAYREDGTEAFF
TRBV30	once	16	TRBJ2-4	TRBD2	TGTGCCTGGAGGATTCCTAGCGGGAGGTTAGGTAACATTCAGTACTTC	CAWRIPSGRLGNIQYF